This T cell receptor beta chain appears in the sequencing data of a study of identical twins. All donors were healthy Caucasians. A universal primer binding site was introduced by template switching. The final cDNA contained unique molecular identifiers. TCRdb processed the 5' RACE reads anew with MiXCR; each CDR3 protein has one entry. Among roughly 630,000 distinct CDR3 sequences listed, 7.1% were seen once. This CDR3 spans 14 amino acids. Germline V gene lookup returns CDR1 SNHLY and CDR2 FYNNEI. Turning to this clonotype: Being one base from a much bigger clone, this may be a read error.

A further study also used this sample, focusing on yellow fever vaccine responses in identical twins.

Sequencing used PBMCs. The chain links TRBV2 to TRBJ2-3; TRBD1 aligns across 7 bases. The TCR sequence derives from a woman between 18 and 29 years old in good health. The CDR3 coding sequence is TGTGCCAGCAGTTCGAGACAGGGCACAGATAAGCAGTATTTT. Translation: CASSSRQGTDKQYF.